This is a list of T cell receptor beta chains from one sample in a study of blood T cell repertoires in COVID-19. Profiled with immunoSEQ multiplex PCR; TCRdb holds only in-frame clones, not every one. The profile covers 45,000 to 60,000 clones, with 75% to 95% appearing a single time and 3.1% taken by the ten largest. Source material: peripheral blood. These receptors originate from a man in his forties or fifties with acute or convalescent COVID-19. The CDR3 runs from the conserved cysteine through the conserved F or W. D genes are given only for firm matches. Clone size is given for some rows only: seen once, a few or many times, or a class if the clone is expanded.

j_gene: TRBJ1-5
v_gene: TRBV19
abundance: .
d_gene: .
CDR3aa: CASRLTGPAQPQHF
CDR3nt: TGTGCCAGTAGACTTACAGGGCCCGCTCAGCCCCAGCATTTT

j_gene: TRBJ1-3
v_gene: TRBV6-5
abundance: .
d_gene: .
CDR3aa: CASSYDDIRGNTIYF
CDR3nt: TGTGCCAGCAGTTACGACGACATCCGTGGAAACACCATATATTTT

j_gene: TRBJ1-5
v_gene: TRBV6-5
abundance: .
d_gene: .
CDR3aa: CASSPRTYSNQPQHF
CDR3nt: TGTGCCAGCAGTCCCCGGACATATAGCAATCAGCCCCAGCATTTT

j_gene: TRBJ2-3
v_gene: TRBV5-1
abundance: .
d_gene: .
CDR3aa: CASSLELASSGTQYF
CDR3nt: TGCGCCAGCAGCTTGGAGCTAGCATCTTCGGGCACGCAGTATTTT

j_gene: TRBJ2-4
v_gene: TRBV5-5
abundance: once
d_gene: TRBD1
CDR3aa: CASSLGGASTNIQYF
CDR3nt: TGTGCCAGCAGCTTAGGGGGCGCGAGTACGAACATTCAGTACTTC

j_gene: TRBJ2-3
v_gene: TRBV11-2
abundance: .
d_gene: .
CDR3aa: CASSLEAWGTTDTQYF
CDR3nt: TGTGCCAGCAGCTTAGAAGCGTGGGGCACAACAGATACGCAGTATTTT

j_gene: TRBJ2-5
v_gene: TRBV11-2
abundance: .
d_gene: TRBD2
CDR3aa: CASSLVPGGGTETQYF
CDR3nt: TGTGCCAGCAGCTTAGTGCCTGGCGGGGGAACAGAGACCCAGTACTTC

j_gene: TRBJ1-3
v_gene: TRBV29-1
abundance: .
d_gene: TRBD1
CDR3aa: CSVEGVGTEHF
CDR3nt: TGCAGCGTTGAAGGGGTCGGGACAGAACATTTT

j_gene: TRBJ2-2
v_gene: TRBV7-2
abundance: .
d_gene: TRBD1
CDR3aa: CASSPIRQGARIRGLFF
CDR3nt: TGTGCCAGCAGCCCAATCCGACAGGGGGCCCGAATCAGAGGGCTGTTTTTT

j_gene: TRBJ1-2
v_gene: TRBV19
abundance: .
d_gene: TRBD1
CDR3aa: CASSIARPRDRDYGYTF
CDR3nt: TGTGCCAGTAGTATAGCTCGACCCCGGGACAGAGACTATGGCTACACCTTC

j_gene: TRBJ1-1
v_gene: TRBV6-2/TRBV6-3
abundance: .
d_gene: TRBD1
CDR3aa: CASSYSRTGVNTEAFF
CDR3nt: TGTGCCAGCAGTTACTCTAGGACAGGGGTGAACACTGAAGCTTTCTTT

j_gene: TRBJ2-1
v_gene: TRBV5-1
abundance: .
d_gene: TRBD2
CDR3aa: CASSNSSGGTSNEQFF
CDR3nt: TGCGCCAGCAGCAACTCTAGCGGGGGGACTAGCAATGAGCAGTTCTTC

j_gene: TRBJ2-7
v_gene: TRBV5-1
abundance: .
d_gene: .
CDR3aa: CASSLGSAEPYEQYF
CDR3nt: TGCGCCAGCAGCTTGGGGTCTGCGGAACCCTACGAGCAGTACTTC

j_gene: TRBJ1-1
v_gene: TRBV6-5
abundance: .
d_gene: .
CDR3aa: CASSYYAGEAFF
CDR3nt: TGTGCCAGCAGTTATTATGCCGGTGAAGCTTTCTTT

j_gene: TRBJ2-1
v_gene: TRBV6-5
abundance: .
d_gene: TRBD2
CDR3aa: CASSFILAGAYNEQFF
CDR3nt: TGTGCCAGCAGTTTCATCCTAGCGGGAGCTTACAATGAGCAGTTCTTC